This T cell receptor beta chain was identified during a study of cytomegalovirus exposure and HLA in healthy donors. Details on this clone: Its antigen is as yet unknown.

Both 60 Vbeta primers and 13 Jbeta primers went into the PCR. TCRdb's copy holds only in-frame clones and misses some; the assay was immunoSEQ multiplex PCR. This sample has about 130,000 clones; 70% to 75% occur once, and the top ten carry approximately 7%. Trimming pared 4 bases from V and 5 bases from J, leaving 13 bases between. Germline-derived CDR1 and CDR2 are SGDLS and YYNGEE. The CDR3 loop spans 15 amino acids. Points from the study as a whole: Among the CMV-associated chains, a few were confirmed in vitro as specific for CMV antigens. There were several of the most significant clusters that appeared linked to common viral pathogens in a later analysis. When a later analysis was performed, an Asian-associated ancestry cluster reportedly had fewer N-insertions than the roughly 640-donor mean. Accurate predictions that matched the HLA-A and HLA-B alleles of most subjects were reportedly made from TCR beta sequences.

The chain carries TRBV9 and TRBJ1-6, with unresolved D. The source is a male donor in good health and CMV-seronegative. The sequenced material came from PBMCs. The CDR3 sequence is CASSQTGSNNSPLHF. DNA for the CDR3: TGTGCCAGCAGCCAGACGGGAAGTAATAATTCACCCCTCCACTTT.